A selection of T cell receptor beta chains follows, all from one sample in a study of T cells after yellow fever vaccination. Via MiXCR, TCRdb re-called the 5' RACE reads, giving one row per CDR3 protein. The repertoire consists of around 330,000 distinct CDR3 sequences, with around 3.9% occurring once and the leading ten covering around 20%. Specimen: PBMCs, collected on the day of the yellow fever booster vaccination. The receptor set was obtained from a man in his late teens or twenties who received the YFV17D yellow fever vaccine. The CDR3 runs from the conserved cysteine through the conserved F or W. The order of the fields is V gene, CDR3 length, clone size, D gene, J gene, CDR3 protein, CDR3 DNA. D genes are given only for firm matches. The size entry is marked missing in some rows and otherwise reads once, few, many or a size class.

TRBV11-3	13	few	.	TRBJ2-2	CASSAAVTGELFF	TGTGCCAGCAGCGCCGCAGTGACCGGGGAGCTGTTTTTT
TRBV5-1	14	many	.	TRBJ2-3	CASSLKGGTDTQYF	TGCGCCAGCAGCTTGAAAGGGGGCACAGATACGCAGTATTTT
TRBV19	15	many	TRBD2	TRBJ2-3	CASSTSGGFRDTQYF	TGTGCCAGTAGTACGAGCGGGGGGTTCAGAGATACGCAGTATTTT
TRBV7-9	16	many	TRBD1	TRBJ2-4	CASSLGQGLAKNIQYF	TGTGCCAGCAGCCTTGGACAGGGGCTAGCCAAAAACATTCAGTACTTC
TRBV7-2	15	few	TRBD2	TRBJ2-5	CASSLAGGFQETQYF	TGTGCCAGCAGCCTAGCGGGGGGGTTCCAAGAGACCCAGTACTTC
TRBV3-1	18	many	.	TRBJ2-7	CASSRLPQAGTNYYEQYF	TGTGCCAGCAGCCGACTCCCCCAAGCCGGGACAAACTACTACGAGCAGTACTTC
TRBV4-2	18	.	.	TRBJ2-2	CASSQESGQIANTGELFF	TGTGCCAGCAGCCAAGAGTCGGGGCAAATAGCGAACACCGGGGAGCTGTTTTTT
TRBV5-6	13	many	.	TRBJ2-3	CASSPGVPDTQYF	TGTGCCAGCAGCCCAGGGGTCCCAGATACGCAGTATTTT
TRBV5-1	13	few	.	TRBJ2-2	CASSSAMTGELFF	TGCGCCAGCAGCTCCGCTATGACCGGGGAGCTGTTTTTT
TRBV21-1	17	few	.	TRBJ1-2	CASSKEGHEGFKSGYTF	TGTGCCAGCAGCAAAGAAGGCCACGAGGGGTTTAAGAGCGGCTACACCTTC
TRBV28	15	.	TRBD1	TRBJ1-6	CASSLIQGARSPLHF	TGTGCCAGCAGTTTGATACAGGGGGCGCGTTCACCCCTCCACTTT
TRBV11-2	17	many	.	TRBJ2-1	CASSLDPMRGSYNEQFF	TGTGCCAGCAGCTTAGATCCGATGCGAGGGTCCTACAATGAGCAGTTCTTC
TRBV5-1	16	many	.	TRBJ2-1	CASSLAIGTAYNEQFF	TGCGCCAGCAGCTTGGCGATCGGGACTGCCTACAATGAGCAGTTCTTC
TRBV5-5	15	.	TRBD2	TRBJ2-3	CASKQRGPSTDTQYF	TGTGCCAGCAAACAGCGGGGGCCCTCTACAGATACGCAGTATTTT
TRBV4-3	15	many	.	TRBJ1-5	CASSLSAVSNQPQHF	TGCGCCAGCAGCCTTAGCGCAGTTAGCAATCAGCCCCAGCATTTT
TRBV5-4	14	.	TRBD1	TRBJ1-2	CASRTSQGAQGYTF	TGTGCCAGCAGAACCTCCCAGGGGGCGCAGGGCTACACCTTC
TRBV7-2	16	many	.	TRBJ2-3	CASSSGAGASTYTQYF	TGTGCCAGCAGCTCCGGGGCGGGGGCTAGCACATATACGCAGTATTTT
TRBV11-2	16	many	TRBD2	TRBJ2-1	CASSLAVASGWGEQFF	TGTGCCAGCAGCTTAGCAGTGGCTAGCGGGTGGGGTGAGCAGTTCTTC
TRBV12-3/TRBV12-4	14	.	.	TRBJ1-6	CASSPQGSTSPLHF	TGTGCCAGCAGTCCACAGGGTTCCACGTCACCCCTCCACTTT
TRBV7-9	15	.	.	TRBJ1-3	CASRSTGSSGNTIYF	TGTGCCAGCAGGTCGACGGGTTCCTCTGGAAACACCATATATTTT
TRBV20-1	15	.	TRBD2	TRBJ2-1	CSAKGLADSYNEQFF	TGCAGTGCCAAGGGACTAGCGGACTCCTACAATGAGCAGTTCTTC
TRBV7-2	14	many	.	TRBJ2-2	CASSLDSTTGELFF	TGTGCCAGCAGCTTAGACTCGACCACCGGGGAGCTGTTTTTT
TRBV5-6	14	many	.	TRBJ1-5	CASRPWGSNQPQHF	TGTGCCAGCAGACCCTGGGGAAGCAATCAGCCCCAGCATTTT
TRBV20-1	16	many	.	TRBJ2-2	CSARVDTRANTGELFF	TGCAGTGCTAGAGTGGACACCAGGGCGAACACCGGGGAGCTGTTTTTT
TRBV5-1	14	few	.	TRBJ2-1	CASSQGLLINEQFF	TGCGCCAGCAGCCAAGGTCTTCTTATCAATGAGCAGTTCTTC
TRBV27	16	.	TRBD1	TRBJ2-2	CASSLLGQGETGELFF	TGTGCCAGCAGTTTACTGGGACAGGGTGAAACCGGGGAGCTGTTTTTT
TRBV19	14	few	.	TRBJ1-1	CASSIVGGDTEAFF	TGTGCCAGTAGTATAGTGGGGGGAGACACTGAAGCTTTCTTT
TRBV5-1	15	.	.	TRBJ2-5	CASNPVGLNQETQYF	TGCGCCAGCAACCCAGTGGGACTGAACCAAGAGACCCAGTACTTC
TRBV14	11	many	.	TRBJ2-4	CASSQEGVQYF	TGTGCCAGCAGCCAAGAAGGGGTTCAGTACTTC
TRBV6-6	14	many	TRBD1	TRBJ1-2	CASSDRGLRVGYTF	TGTGCCAGCAGCGACAGGGGGTTGAGGGTAGGCTACACCTTC